Listed below are T cell receptor beta chains from one sample, sequenced in a study of OX40 agonist ivuxolimab in advanced cancers. Assay: immunoSEQ multiplex PCR; the TCRdb copy retains only in-frame clones and omits some. The table includes approximately 80,000 clones, 80% to 90% detected once. Sequenced material: CD4+ or CD8+ T cells sorted from blood, taken in a trial of the OX40 agonist ivuxolimab. The receptors come from an adult with an advanced solid tumor such as melanoma, head and neck, liver or kidney cancer. The CDR3 runs from the conserved cysteine through the conserved F or W. The D gene is left open where the match is weak. Size tells how often a clone was seen (once, few, many) or the class of an expanded clone, and some rows leave it out.

V,size,J,length,D,DNA,CDR3
TRBV13,-,TRBJ2-1,15,-,TGTGCCAGCTCTGCCCGGGGGCCGAGGGATAATGAGCAGTTCTTC,CASSARGPRDNEQFF
TRBV2,-,TRBJ2-3,15,-,TGTGCCAGCAGTGAAAGCCAGGCCCACACAGATACGCAGTATTTT,CASSESQAHTDTQYF
TRBV9,-,TRBJ1-2,15,TRBD1,TGTGCCAGCAGCGTAGGGGCAGGGGGACTCTATGGCTACACCTTC,CASSVGAGGLYGYTF
TRBV5-1,once,TRBJ2-7,13,-,TGCGCCAGCAGCTCAGGGTTAACCTACGAGCAGTACTTC,CASSSGLTYEQYF
TRBV7-9,-,TRBJ2-5,13,-,TGTGCCAGCAGCGCCCCAGGGCAAGAGACCCAGTACTTC,CASSAPGQETQYF
TRBV7-2,-,TRBJ1-5,13,-,TGTGCCAGCAGCTTAGACAATTATCAGCCCCAGCATTTT,CASSLDNYQPQHF
TRBV10-3,-,TRBJ2-3,15,-,TGTGCCATCAGTGACAGGGCGAAAGGCACAGATACGCAGTATTTT,CAISDRAKGTDTQYF
TRBV6-5,once,TRBJ1-6,13,-,TGTGCCAGCAGTCTCGGGACGTATTCACCCCTCCACTTT,CASSLGTYSPLHF
TRBV5-6,-,TRBJ2-2,16,-,TGTGCCAGCAGCTTGGGACTACAACCTAACACCGGGGAGCTGTTTTTT,CASSLGLQPNTGELFF
TRBV6-5,-,TRBJ2-1,14,-,TGTGCCAGCAAAGTCTCCCGGTTTAGGGATGAGCAGTTCTTC,CASKVSRFRDEQFF
TRBV10-2,-,TRBJ2-7,14,TRBD2,TGCGCCAGCAGCTTAGCGGGAGGACCCTACGAGCAGTACTTC,CASSLAGGPYEQYF
TRBV19,-,TRBJ1-3,14,-,TGTGCCAGTAGTAGCGGGAACTCTGGAAACACCATATATTTT,CASSSGNSGNTIYF
TRBV11-1,-,TRBJ1-6,14,TRBD1,TGTGCCAGCAGCTTAAACAGGGGGGCCTCACCCCTCCACTTT,CASSLNRGASPLHF